In its sample, the clone carrying this T cell receptor (beta chain) was seen a few times. This CDR3 contains 14 residues. The V end lost 1 base, the J end lost 1 base, and 7 bases lay between the germline ends. Per germline, CDR1 LNHDA and CDR2 SQIVND (reference sequence). This sample stems from a study of blood T cell repertoires in COVID-19. Overall study context: Sites across the United States, Italy and Spain contributed samples from acute and convalescent COVID-19. T cells, B-cell-depleted T cells, or PBMCs supplied cDNA or gDNA.

Methods used by the authors: Using reference gene primer amplification, nucleated cell counts were estimated. Data came from immunoSEQ multiplex PCR; TCRdb stores just in-frame clones and leaves some out. Clone size and V and J calls were adopted from that table, with D and trimming inferred from the DNA. The data contain 90,000 to 140,000 clones, approximately 80% of them singletons. The sample comprised peripheral blood. The sequence was collected from a man older than 75 with acute or convalescent COVID-19. This chain connects TRBV19 to TRBJ2-5, with a possible D match to TRBD2 (6 bases). The CDR3 reads CASSIGGVQETQYF. The CDR3 DNA is TGTGCCAGTAGTATAGGCGGGGTCCAAGAGACCCAGTACTTC. Using reference TRBV19 and TRBJ2-5 for the parts outside the CDR3, the full variable domain is DGGITQSPKYLFRKEGQNVTLSCEQNLNHDAMYWYRQDPGQGLRLIYYSQIVNDFQKGDIAEGYSVSREKKESFPLTVTSAQKNPTAFYLCASSIGGVQETQYFGPGTRLLVL.